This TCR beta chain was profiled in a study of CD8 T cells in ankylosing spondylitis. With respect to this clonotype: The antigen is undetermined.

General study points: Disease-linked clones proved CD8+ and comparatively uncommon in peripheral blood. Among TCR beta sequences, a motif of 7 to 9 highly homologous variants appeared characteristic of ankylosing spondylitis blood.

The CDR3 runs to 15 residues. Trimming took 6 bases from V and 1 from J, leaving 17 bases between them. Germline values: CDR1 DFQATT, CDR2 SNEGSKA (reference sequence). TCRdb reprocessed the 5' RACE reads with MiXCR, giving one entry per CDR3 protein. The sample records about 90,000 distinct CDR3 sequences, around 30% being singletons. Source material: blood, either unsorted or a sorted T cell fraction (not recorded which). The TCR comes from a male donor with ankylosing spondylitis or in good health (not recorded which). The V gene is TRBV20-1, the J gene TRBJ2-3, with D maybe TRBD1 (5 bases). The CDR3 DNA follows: TGCAGTGCGAAGAGTCGACAGCCCCGCACAGATACGCAGTATTTT. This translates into CSAKSRQPRTDTQYF.